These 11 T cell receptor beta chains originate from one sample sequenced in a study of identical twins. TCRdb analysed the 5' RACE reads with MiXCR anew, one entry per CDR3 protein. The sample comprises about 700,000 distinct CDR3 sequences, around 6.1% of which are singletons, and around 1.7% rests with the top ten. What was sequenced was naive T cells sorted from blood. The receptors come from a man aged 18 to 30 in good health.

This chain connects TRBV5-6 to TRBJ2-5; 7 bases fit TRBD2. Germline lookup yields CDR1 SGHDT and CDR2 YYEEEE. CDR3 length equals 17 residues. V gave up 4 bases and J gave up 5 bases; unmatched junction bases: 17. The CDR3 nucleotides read TGTGCCAGCAGCATAAGGACTAGTGTATTACCTCCGGAGACCCAGTACTTC. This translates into CASSIRTSVLPPETQYF. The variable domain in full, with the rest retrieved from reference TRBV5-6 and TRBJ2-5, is DAGVTQSPTHLIKTRGQQVTLRCSPKSGHDTVSWYQQALGQGPQFIFQYYEEEERQRGNFPDRFSGHQFPNYSSELNVNALLLGDSALYLCASSIRTSVLPPETQYFGPGTRLLVL.

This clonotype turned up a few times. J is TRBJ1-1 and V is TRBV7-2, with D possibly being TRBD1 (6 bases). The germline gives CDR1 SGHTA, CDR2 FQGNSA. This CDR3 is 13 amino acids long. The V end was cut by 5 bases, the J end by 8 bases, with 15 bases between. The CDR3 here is CASSRVGGREAFF. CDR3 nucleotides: TGTGCCAGCAGCCGCGTCGGGGGCAGGGAAGCTTTCTTT.

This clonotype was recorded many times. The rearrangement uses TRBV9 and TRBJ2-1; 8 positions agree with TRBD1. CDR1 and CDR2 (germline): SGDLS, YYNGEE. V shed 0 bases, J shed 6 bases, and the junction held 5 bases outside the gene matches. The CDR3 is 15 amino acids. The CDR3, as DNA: TGTGCCAGCAGCGTAGGAATAGGGACAGGCAATGAGCAGTTCTTC. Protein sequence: CASSVGIGTGNEQFF.

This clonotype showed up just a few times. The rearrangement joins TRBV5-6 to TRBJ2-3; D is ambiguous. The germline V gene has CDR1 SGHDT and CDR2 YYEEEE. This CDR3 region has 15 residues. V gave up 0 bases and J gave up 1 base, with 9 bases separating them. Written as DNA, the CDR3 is TGTGCCAGCAGCTTGGCAGGCCGGGGCACAGATACGCAGTATTTT. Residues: CASSLAGRGTDTQYF.

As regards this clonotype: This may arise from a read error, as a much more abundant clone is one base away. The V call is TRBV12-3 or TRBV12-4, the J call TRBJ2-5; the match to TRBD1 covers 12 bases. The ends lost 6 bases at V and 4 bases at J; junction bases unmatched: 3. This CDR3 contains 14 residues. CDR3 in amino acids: CASSPGQGAETQYF. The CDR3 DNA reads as TGTGCCAGCAGCCCGGGACAGGGGGCAGAGACCCAGTACTTC.

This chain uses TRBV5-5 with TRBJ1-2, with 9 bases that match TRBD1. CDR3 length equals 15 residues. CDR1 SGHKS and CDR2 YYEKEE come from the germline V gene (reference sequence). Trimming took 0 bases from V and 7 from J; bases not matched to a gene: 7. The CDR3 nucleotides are TGTGCCAGCAGCTTGGCTGGGACAGGGACTTTTGGCTACACCTTC. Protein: CASSLAGTGTFGYTF.

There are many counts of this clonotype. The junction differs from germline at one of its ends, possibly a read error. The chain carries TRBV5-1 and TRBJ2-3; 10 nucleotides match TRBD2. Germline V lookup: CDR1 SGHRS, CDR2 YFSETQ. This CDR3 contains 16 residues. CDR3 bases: TGTGCCAGCAGCTTAGGACTAGCGGAGAGGACAGATACGCAGTATTTT. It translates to CASSLGLAERTDTQYF.

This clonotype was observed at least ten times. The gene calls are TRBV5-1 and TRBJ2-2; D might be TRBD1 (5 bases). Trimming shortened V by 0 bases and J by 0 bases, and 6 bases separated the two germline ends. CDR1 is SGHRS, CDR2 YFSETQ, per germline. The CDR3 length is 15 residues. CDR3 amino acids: CASSLDRPNTGELFF. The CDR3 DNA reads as TGCGCCAGCAGCTTGGACAGGCCGAACACCGGGGAGCTGTTTTTT.

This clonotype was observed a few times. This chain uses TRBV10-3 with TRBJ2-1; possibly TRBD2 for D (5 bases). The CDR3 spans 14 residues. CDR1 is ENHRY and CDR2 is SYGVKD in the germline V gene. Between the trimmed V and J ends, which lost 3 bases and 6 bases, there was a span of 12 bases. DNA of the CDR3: TGTGCCATCAGTGAACTAGTTGGGATCAATGAGCAGTTCTTC. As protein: CAISELVGINEQFF.

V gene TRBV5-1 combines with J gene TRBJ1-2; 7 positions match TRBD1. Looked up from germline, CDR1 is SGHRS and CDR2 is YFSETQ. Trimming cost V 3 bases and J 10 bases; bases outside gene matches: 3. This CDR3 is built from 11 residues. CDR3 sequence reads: CASSWDRHYTF. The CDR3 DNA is TGCGCCAGCAGCTGGGACAGACACTACACCTTC.

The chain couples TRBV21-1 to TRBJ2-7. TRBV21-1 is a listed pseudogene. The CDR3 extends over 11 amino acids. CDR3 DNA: TGTGCCAGGCAAGACCTTGTCGAGCAGTACGTC. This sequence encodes CARQDLVEQYV.